The T cell receptor (beta chain) under discussion was sequenced for a study of cytomegalovirus exposure and HLA in healthy donors. About the study: The same platform used for the approximately 670 first-cohort repertoires was also used for the approximately 120 validation repertoires, as a later analysis reported. Points from the study as a whole: The finding came from a later analysis; first-cohort TCR clusters tended to co-occur in the 95 to 150 validation repertoires.

The method was immunoSEQ multiplex PCR; TCRdb's version includes in-frame clones alone and lacks a portion of them. The profile covers 110,000 to 150,000 clones, with about 95% appearing a single time and roughly 1.9% taken by the ten largest. A word on this clone: Its antigen is unidentified.

The CDR3 loop spans 13 amino acids. V gave up 6 bases and J gave up 4 bases, with 11 bases separating them. Germline V gene sequence: CDR1 MNHEY, CDR2 SMNVEV (reference sequence). The chain carries TRBV27 and TRBJ2-3; D gene unclear. The sequencing input was PBMCs. The receptor's source is a man aged 18 to 35 in good health and CMV-seropositive. This CDR3 reads CASRNHEADTQYF. Here the CDR3 DNA reads TGTGCCAGCAGGAATCATGAGGCAGATACGCAGTATTTT.